This TCR beta chain was obtained from a study of CD8+CD57+ T cells in acquired aplastic anemia. CDR3 and TCR beta VDJ profiling relied on genomic DNA as the template. Via MiXCR, TCRdb re-called the reads, giving one row per CDR3 protein. The data show 220,000 or so distinct CDR3 sequences, 60% to 80% seen once. This clonotype was detected many times. J lost 4 bases, V lost 4 bases, and 11 bases had no gene match. Per germline, CDR1 LGHDT and CDR2 YNNKEL (reference sequence). The CDR3 consists of 16 residues. Patients sequenced had flow cytometry evidence of CD8+CD57+ cell expansion. This sequence originates from a human donor with aplastic anemia. The sequencing sample was made of sorted CD4+, CD8+, or CD8+CD57+ T cells (not recorded which) from PBMCs. The chain combines TRBV3-1 with TRBJ2-7, with 9 bases matching TRBD2. The CDR3 DNA reads as TGTGCCAGCAGCCCGCCTGTAGCGGGGGAAAAGTACGAGCAGTACTTC. It yields the protein CASSPPVAGEKYEQYF.